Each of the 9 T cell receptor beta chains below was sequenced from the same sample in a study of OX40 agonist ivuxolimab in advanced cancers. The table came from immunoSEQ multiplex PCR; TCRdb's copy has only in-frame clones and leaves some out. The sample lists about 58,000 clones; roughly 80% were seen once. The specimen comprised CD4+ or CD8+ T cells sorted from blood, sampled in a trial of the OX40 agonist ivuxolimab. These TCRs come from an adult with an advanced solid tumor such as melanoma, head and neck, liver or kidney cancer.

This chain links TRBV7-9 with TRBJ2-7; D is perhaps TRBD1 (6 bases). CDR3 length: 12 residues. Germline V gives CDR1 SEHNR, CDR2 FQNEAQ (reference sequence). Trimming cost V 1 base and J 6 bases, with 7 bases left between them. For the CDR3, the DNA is TGTGCCAGCAGCTTAGAAGGGGGCGAGCAGTACTTC. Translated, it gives CASSLEGGEQYF.

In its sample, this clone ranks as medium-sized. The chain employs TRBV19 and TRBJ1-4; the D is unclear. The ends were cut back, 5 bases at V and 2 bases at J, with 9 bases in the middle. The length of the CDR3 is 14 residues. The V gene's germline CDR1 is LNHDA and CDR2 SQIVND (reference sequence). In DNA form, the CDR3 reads TGTGCCAGTAGTTGGGCGTGGACTAATGAAAAACTGTTTTTT. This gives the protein CASSWAWTNEKLFF.

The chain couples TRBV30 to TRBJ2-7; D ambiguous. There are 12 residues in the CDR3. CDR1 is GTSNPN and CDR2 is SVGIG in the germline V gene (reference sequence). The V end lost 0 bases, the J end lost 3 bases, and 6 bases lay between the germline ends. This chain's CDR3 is CAWSVNGYEQYF. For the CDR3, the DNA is TGTGCCTGGAGTGTTAACGGCTACGAGCAGTACTTC.

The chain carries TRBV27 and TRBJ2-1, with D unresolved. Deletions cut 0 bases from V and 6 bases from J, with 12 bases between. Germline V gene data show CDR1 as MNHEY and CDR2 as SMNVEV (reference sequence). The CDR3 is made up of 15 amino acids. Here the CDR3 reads CASSLSETYPNEQFF. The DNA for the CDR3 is TGTGCCAGCAGTTTATCGGAGACCTATCCCAATGAGCAGTTCTTC.

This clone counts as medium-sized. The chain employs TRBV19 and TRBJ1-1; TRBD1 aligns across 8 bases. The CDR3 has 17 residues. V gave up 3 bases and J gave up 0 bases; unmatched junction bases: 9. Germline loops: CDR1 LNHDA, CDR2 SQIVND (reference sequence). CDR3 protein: CASSIQGAQALNTEAFF. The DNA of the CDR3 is TGTGCCAGTAGTATCCAGGGGGCCCAAGCACTGAACACTGAAGCTTTCTTT.

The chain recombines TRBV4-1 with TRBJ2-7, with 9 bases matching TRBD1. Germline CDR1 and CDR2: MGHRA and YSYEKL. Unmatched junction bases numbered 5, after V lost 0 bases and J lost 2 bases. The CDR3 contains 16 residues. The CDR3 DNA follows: TGCGCCAGCAGCCAAGAATATGGACAGGGGCCCTACGAGCAGTACTTC. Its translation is CASSQEYGQGPYEQYF.

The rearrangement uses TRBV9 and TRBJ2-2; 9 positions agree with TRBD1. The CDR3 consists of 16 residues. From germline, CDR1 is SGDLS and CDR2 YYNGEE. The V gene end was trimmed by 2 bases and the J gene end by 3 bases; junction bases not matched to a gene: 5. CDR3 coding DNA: TGTGCCAGCAGCGTCACAGGGGGCGCCGACACCGGGGAGCTGTTTTTT. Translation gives CASSVTGGADTGELFF.

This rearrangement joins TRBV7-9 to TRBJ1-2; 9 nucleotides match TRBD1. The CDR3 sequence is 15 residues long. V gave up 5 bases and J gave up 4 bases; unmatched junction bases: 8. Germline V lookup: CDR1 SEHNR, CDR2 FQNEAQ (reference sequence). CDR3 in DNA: TGTGCCAGCAGCCTAAGCACAGGGGGCGTCTATGGCTACACCTTC. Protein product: CASSLSTGGVYGYTF.

CDR3 sequence: CASSIISTGELFF. The DNA of the CDR3 is TGTGCCAGTAGTATTATAAGCACCGGGGAGCTGTTTTTT. This rearrangement joins TRBV19 to TRBJ2-2; unclear D gene. The CDR3 has 13 residues. The V and J ends lost 3 bases and 4 bases respectively, with 6 bases between them. CDR1 LNHDA and CDR2 SQIVND come from the germline V gene (reference sequence). Combining the CDR3 with reference TRBV19 and TRBJ2-2 gives the whole variable domain DGGITQSPKYLFRKEGQNVTLSCEQNLNHDAMYWYRQDPGQGLRLIYYSQIVNDFQKGDIAEGYSVSREKKESFPLTVTSAQKNPTAFYLCASSIISTGELFFGEGSRLTVL.